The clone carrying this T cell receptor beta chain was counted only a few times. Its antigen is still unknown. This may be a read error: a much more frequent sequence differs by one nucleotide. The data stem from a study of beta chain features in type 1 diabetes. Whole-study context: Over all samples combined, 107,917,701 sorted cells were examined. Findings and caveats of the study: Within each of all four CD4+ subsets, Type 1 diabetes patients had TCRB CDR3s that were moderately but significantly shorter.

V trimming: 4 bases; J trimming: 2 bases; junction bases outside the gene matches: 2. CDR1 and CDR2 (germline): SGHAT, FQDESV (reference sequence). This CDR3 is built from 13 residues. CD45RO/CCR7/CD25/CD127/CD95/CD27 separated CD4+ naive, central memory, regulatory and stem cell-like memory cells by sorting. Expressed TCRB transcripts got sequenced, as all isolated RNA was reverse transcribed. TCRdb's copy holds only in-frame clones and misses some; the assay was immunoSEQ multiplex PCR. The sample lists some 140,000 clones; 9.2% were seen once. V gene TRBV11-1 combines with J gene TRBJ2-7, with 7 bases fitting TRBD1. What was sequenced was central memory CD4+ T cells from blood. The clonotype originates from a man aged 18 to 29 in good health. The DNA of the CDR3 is TGTGCCAGCAGCTCGGGACAGCCCTACGAGCAGTACTTC. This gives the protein CASSSGQPYEQYF.